Listed below are T cell receptor beta chains from one sample, sequenced in a study of shared clonotypes between healthy human individuals. Method: immunoSEQ multiplex PCR; TCRdb's copy keeps in-frame clones and lacks some. The sample lists more than 550,000 clones; about 91% were seen once. Specimen: naive CD8+ T cells sorted from blood. The receptors originated from a man aged 30 to 45 in good health. CDR3s include the opening cysteine and the closing phenylalanine or tryptophan. A D gene is named only where the DNA matches it firmly. Where a row states a size, it is once, few, many or the class of an expanded clone; other rows omit it.

>TRBV7-8|TRBJ2-3|.|.
TGTGCCAGCAGCGTCCCCCGACGGGATCACCCAGATACGCAGTATTTT
CASSVPRRDHPDTQYF
>TRBV7-2|TRBJ2-3|.|.
TGTGCCAGCAGCTTAGCCGCCGTAGGTACAGATACGCAGTATTTT
CASSLAAVGTDTQYF
>TRBV28|TRBJ2-3|TRBD2|.
TGTGCCAGCAGTTGGGGGGGGTTGGCGGCAGATACGCAGTATTTT
CASSWGGLAADTQYF
>TRBV28|TRBJ2-7|TRBD1|once
TGTGCCAGCAGTACCACGCAGGGGGCGGCTCACTACGAGCAGTACTTC
CASSTTQGAAHYEQYF
>TRBV2|TRBJ1-2|TRBD1|.
TGTGCCAGCAGTAAGACAGGGGGCAATGATGGCTACACCTTC
CASSKTGGNDGYTF
>TRBV6-5|TRBJ2-1|.|.
TGTGCCAGCAGTTACGCAGTGCAGGGATTGGGCAATGAGCAGTTCTTC
CASSYAVQGLGNEQFF
>TRBV4-1|TRBJ2-1|.|.
TGCGCCAGCAGCCAAGAGTTAGGGATTTCCTACAATGAGCAGTTCTTC
CASSQELGISYNEQFF
>TRBV5-6|TRBJ2-1|TRBD2|.
TGTGCCAGCAGCTTGGAACTAGCGGGGAAGGATGAGCAGTTCTTC
CASSLELAGKDEQFF
>TRBV28|TRBJ1-5|.|.
TGTGCCAGCAGCAGAGAAGGATATCAGCCCCAGCATTTT
CASSREGYQPQHF
>TRBV27|TRBJ2-3|TRBD2|.
TGTGCCAGCGCCTTTCCGGGAGGTTCGACAGATACGCAGTATTTT
CASAFPGGSTDTQYF
>TRBV5-4|TRBJ2-5|.|.
TGTGCCAGCAGCCGGGGGGAGGGGGCGATATATGGAGAGACCCAGTACTTC
CASSRGEGAIYGETQYF
>TRBV29-1|TRBJ2-5|TRBD2|.
TGCAGCACGGAAGGACTAGCGACTCCGGGCCAGTACTTC
CSTEGLATPGQYF
>TRBV11-2|TRBJ2-7|TRBD1|.
TGTGCCAGCAGCTTCGGCCGAGGTAGACAGGGACATTTACCGTACTTC
CASSFGRGRQGHLPYF
>TRBV6-5|TRBJ1-5|.|.
TGTGCCAGCAGTTACAATAGCAATCAGCCCCAGCATTTT
CASSYNSNQPQHF
>TRBV7-2|TRBJ2-5|.|once
TGTGCCAGCAGCCCGACGGGAGAAGAGACCCAGTACTTC
CASSPTGEETQYF
>TRBV6-1|TRBJ1-2|.|many
TGTGCCAGCAGTGCCGAGGGGCGATACGGCTACACCTTC
CASSAEGRYGYTF
>TRBV7-2|TRBJ1-5|.|.
TGTGCCAGCAGAAAACAGGGTTGGGATAGCAATCAGCCCCAGCATTTT
CASRKQGWDSNQPQHF
>TRBV28|TRBJ2-4|.|.
TGTGCCAGCAGTTTCCCCCGGCCAGGGGAAAACATTCAGTACTTC
CASSFPRPGENIQYF
>TRBV5-1|TRBJ2-1|.|.
TGCGCCAGCAGCTTGGCTGAAGGTAGCTCCTACAATGAGCAGTTCTTC
CASSLAEGSSYNEQFF
>TRBV28|TRBJ2-2|.|.
TGTGCCAGCAGTTTATATTTCCTAACCGAGGCAAGGACCGGGGAGCTGTTTTTT
CASSLYFLTEARTGELFF
>TRBV14|TRBJ2-5|TRBD2|.
TGTGCCAGCAGCCCTTGGGAGGGACAAGAGACCCAGTACTTC
CASSPWEGQETQYF
>TRBV6-1|TRBJ1-2|.|.
TGTGCCAGCAGTGAAGCAGGGGGGCCCTCCTATGGCTACACCTTC
CASSEAGGPSYGYTF
>TRBV7-3|TRBJ2-1|TRBD2|.
TGTGCCAGCAGCTTACGAGGACTAGCGCTGGATGAGCAGTTCTTC
CASSLRGLALDEQFF
>TRBV6-1|TRBJ2-3|.|.
TGTGCCAGCAGCCGGGACGGCTATTCGATAGATACGCAGTATTTT
CASSRDGYSIDTQYF
>TRBV6-5|TRBJ1-1|.|.
TGTGCCAGCAGTTACGGGGCAGGGGCCGACACTGAAGCTTTCTTT
CASSYGAGADTEAFF
>TRBV7-9|TRBJ1-2|.|.
TGTGCCAGCAGCTTAGGCACCTCTGGGCTCTCCGAGGGGTATGGCTACACCTTC
CASSLGTSGLSEGYGYTF
>TRBV7-8|TRBJ1-4|.|.
TGTGCCAGCAGCTTAAATGAAAAACTGTTTTTT
CASSLNEKLFF
>TRBV27|TRBJ2-3|.|.
TGTGCCAGCAGTCAATACTCGGGGGGCGCAGATACGCAGTATTTT
CASSQYSGGADTQYF
>TRBV7-9|TRBJ2-5|TRBD2|.
TGTGCCAGCAGTCCCCCCGGGGGGTCAGAGACCCAGTACTTC
CASSPPGGSETQYF
>TRBV5-1|TRBJ1-1|.|.
TGCGCCAGCAGCTTGAATGGAGCTTACACTGAAGCTTTCTTT
CASSLNGAYTEAFF
>TRBV7-9|TRBJ2-1|TRBD1|.
TGTGCCAGCAGGACCGGGACAGGGGCCCACAATGAGCAGTTCTTC
CASRTGTGAHNEQFF
>TRBV6-5|TRBJ2-2|.|.
TGTGCCAGCAGTTACGAACAGGGTCTTGGTACCGGGGAGCTGTTTTTT
CASSYEQGLGTGELFF
>TRBV11-3|TRBJ2-3|.|.
TGTGCCAGCAGCTTAGCCAGCACAGATACGCAGTATTTT
CASSLASTDTQYF
>TRBV5-5|TRBJ2-5|.|.
TGTGCCAGCAGCTTCGGGACAAAAGGGGAGACCCAGTACTTC
CASSFGTKGETQYF
>TRBV19|TRBJ2-1|.|.
TGTGCCAGTAGTATAGAACTTTACAATGAGCGGTTCTTC
CASSIELYNERFF
>TRBV7-9|TRBJ1-2|TRBD1|.
TGTGCCACCATAAATTCGGGACAGCGTAACTATGGCTACACCTTC
CATINSGQRNYGYTF
>TRBV6-6|TRBJ2-3|.|.
TGTGCCAGCAGTCCTGGACTATCAGAACGGGCAGATACGCAGTATTTT
CASSPGLSERADTQYF
>TRBV27|TRBJ2-3|.|.
TGTGCCAGCAGTTTAACCGAGGGCCAGGGCACAGATACGCAGTATTTT
CASSLTEGQGTDTQYF
>TRBV5-1|TRBJ2-6|.|.
TGCGCCAGCAGCCCCCCGCCAGGGTCTGGGGCCAACGTCCTGACTTTC
CASSPPPGSGANVLTF
>TRBV7-6|TRBJ2-3|TRBD2|few
TGTGCCAGCAGCCCTACTAGCGGGCGCACAGATACGCAGTATTTT
CASSPTSGRTDTQYF
>TRBV14|TRBJ1-3|.|.
TGTGCCAGCAGCCACGGAAACTCTGGAAACACCATATATTTT
CASSHGNSGNTIYF
>TRBV7-9|TRBJ2-7|.|.
TGTGCCAGCAGCTTACAGGCAACTGCCTACGAGCAGTACTTC
CASSLQATAYEQYF
>TRBV27|TRBJ2-7|.|.
TGTGCCAGCAGATTCGCTGAGACCTACGAGCAGTACTTC
CASRFAETYEQYF
>TRBV27|TRBJ2-1|.|.
TGTGCCAGCAGTTTCAGGGGTACATCCTACAATGAGCAGTTCTTC
CASSFRGTSYNEQFF
>TRBV11-2|TRBJ2-1|.|.
TGTGCCAGCAGCTTAGATTTTTTCCTCAGCAATGAGCAGTTCTTC
CASSLDFFLSNEQFF